This T cell receptor (beta chain) is drawn from a study of Ad26.COV2.S vaccination and SARS-CoV-2 variants. Treatment: 15 to 20 received Ad26.COV2.S at low or high dose, single or two shots; five or six received placebo; per-sample allocation not given. Repertoires come from day 63 after the first vaccine or placebo injection. Whoever gave the sample was an adult aged 18-55 years in Boston. Profiled with immunoSEQ multiplex PCR; TCRdb holds only in-frame clones, not every one. The table shows roughly 400,000 clones, with about 89% occurring only once. CDR1 and CDR2 from the germline V gene are GTSNPN and SVGIG (reference sequence). The CDR3 has 16 residues. V was clipped by 5 bases and J by 10 bases, with 24 bases between them.

The TCR originated in a person aged 18-60 years who received the Ad26.COV2.S COVID-19 vaccine or a placebo. The sequenced sample was peripheral blood, obtained in a trial of Ad26.COV2.S vaccine versus placebo. The chain uses TRBV30 and TRBJ1-6; the D gene is possibly TRBD1 (6 bases). CDR3 nucleotide sequence: TGTGCCTGGTCGTCCTCCCGCGGGGGGCTCCCCTCACCCCTCCACTTT. Protein: CAWSSSRGGLPSPLHF.